The 30 T cell receptor beta chains in this list originate from one sample, sequenced in a study of CD8 T cells in Susac syndrome. The RNA input was 0.5 to 1 ug, and it was reverse transcribed with random hexamers. TCRdb independently ran MiXCR on the immunoSEQ multiplex PCR reads; one entry per CDR3 protein. The repertoire includes roughly 120,000 distinct CDR3 sequences, about 95% of them detected once, and around 0.12% sits in the top ten. Sequenced: CD4+ T cells from PBMCs. The receptors stem from a human donor with multiple sclerosis.

V is TRBV20-1 and J is TRBJ1-4, with D possibly matching TRBD1 (5 bases). This CDR3 region has 14 residues. The germline gives CDR1 DFQATT, CDR2 SNEGSKA (reference sequence). The V end lost 5 bases, the J end lost 8 bases, and 18 bases lay between the germline ends. CDR3 sequence: CSAGPGGGGEKLFF. CDR3 coding DNA: TGCAGTGCTGGCCCGGGGGGGGGTGGAGAAAAACTGTTTTTT.

CDR3 DNA: TGTGCCAGCAGCGTACGTCCCCTGCACGGGACAGGGGGCAATGAGCAGTTCTTC. This sequence encodes CASSVRPLHGTGGNEQFF. The chain links TRBV9 to TRBJ2-1; 11 bases are a match to TRBD1. J gave up 6 bases and V 1 base, and 12 bases lay outside the gene matches. CDR1 and CDR2 from the germline V gene are SGDLS and YYNGEE. CDR3 length: 18 residues.

The V call is TRBV5-4, the J call TRBJ2-7; no definite D call. Germline V gives CDR1 SGHNT, CDR2 YYREEE (reference sequence). Trimming shortened V by 4 bases and J by 5 bases, and 7 bases separated the two germline ends. This CDR3 has 11 residues. The CDR3 protein is CASSKQDEQYF. DNA for the CDR3: TGTGCCAGCAGCAAACAAGACGAGCAGTACTTC.

The rearrangement uses TRBV29-1 and TRBJ2-3; 8 nucleotides align to TRBD2. Trimming took 1 base from V and 3 from J; bases not matched to a gene: 6. The CDR3 is 15 amino acids. Germline CDR1 reads SQVTM; CDR2 reads ANQGSEA. For the CDR3, the DNA is TGCAGCGTTGAAGTCCTAGCGGGCCGGACAGATACGCAGTATTTT. This codes for CSVEVLAGRTDTQYF.

This clonotype has only one observation. V and J are TRBV5-6 and TRBJ1-2; 12 bases align to TRBD1. CDR1 is SGHDT, CDR2 YYEEEE, per germline. V was pared by 3 bases and J by 10 bases, with 4 bases of the junction left unmatched. The length of the CDR3 is 13 residues. The CDR3 region is CASSSGTGGPYTF. The CDR3 region has the DNA TGTGCCAGCAGCTCCGGGACAGGGGGCCCCTACACCTTC.

The chain employs TRBV18 and TRBJ1-1; D remains unclear. V was pared by 0 bases and J by 6 bases, with 8 bases between. There are 13 residues in the CDR3. Germline CDR1 and CDR2: KGHSH and LQKENI. This CDR3 is CASSPPSRSEAFF. CDR3 nucleotides: TGTGCCAGCTCACCACCGTCCAGGTCTGAAGCTTTCTTT.

This clonotype has just a few counts. The chain is built from TRBV3-1 and TRBJ2-5; perhaps TRBD2 as D (6 bases). Germline V lookup: CDR1 LGHDT, CDR2 YNNKEL (reference sequence). V was trimmed by 4 bases and J by 5 bases, leaving 14 bases between them. This CDR3 spans 14 amino acids. CDR3 in DNA: TGTGCCAGCAGCCCCGGGACTCGCGGGGAGACCCAGTACTTC. Translating it yields CASSPGTRGETQYF.

CDR3 in amino acids: CASSLRGQGNEQFF. The CDR3 DNA follows: TGTGCCAGCAGCTTAAGGGGACAGGGCAATGAGCAGTTCTTC. The chain couples TRBV7-8 to TRBJ2-1; TRBD1 matches 9 bases. CDR1 and CDR2 from the germline V gene are SGHVS and FQNEAQ. CDR3 length equals 14 residues. Losses at the gene ends were 2 bases for V and 6 bases for J; bases not matched to a gene: 2.

The chain employs TRBV12-3 or TRBV12-4 and TRBJ1-4; possible D gene TRBD1, 5 bases. V was pared by 5 bases and J by 8 bases, with 15 bases between. This CDR3 has 14 amino acids. The CDR3 region is CASSTDSEREKLFF. Here the CDR3 DNA reads TGTGCCAGCAGTACAGACAGTGAGCGCGAAAAACTGTTTTTT.

This clonotype was observed a single time. The chain recombines TRBV30 with TRBJ1-2; possible D gene TRBD1, 5 bases. This CDR3 is built from 13 residues. With 6 bases removed from V and 2 bases from J, the gap between germline ends came to 13 bases. Germline-derived CDR1 and CDR2 are GTSNPN and SVGIG (reference sequence). The CDR3 DNA reads as TGTGCCTGTCACTTGGAGGGGAACTATGGCTACACCTTC. Protein product: CACHLEGNYGYTF.

This clonotype was detected only a few times. CDR3 loop: CASSSRQGLLYEQYF. The CDR3 DNA reads TGCGCCAGCAGCTCCCGGCAGGGCCTACTCTACGAGCAGTACTTC. The chain has TRBV5-1 and TRBJ2-7, with D perhaps matching TRBD1 (5 bases). This CDR3 is built from 15 residues. In germline, CDR1 is SGHRS, CDR2 YFSETQ. V gave up 3 bases and J gave up 3 bases, with 16 bases separating them.

V usage is TRBV5-6 and J usage is TRBJ2-2; 8 positions match TRBD1. CDR1 is SGHDT, CDR2 YYEEEE, per germline. The CDR3 loop spans 16 amino acids. The J segment lost 2 bases and the V segment lost 1 base, leaving 4 bases of the junction unmatched. For the CDR3, the DNA is TGTGCCAGCAGCTTGATGACAGGGGCAAACACCGGGGAGCTGTTTTTT. It specifies CASSLMTGANTGELFF.

The chain is built from TRBV18 and TRBJ1-1, with 11 bases aligning to TRBD1. Trimming at V came to 4 bases and at J to 2 bases, leaving 3 bases not matched to a gene. From germline, CDR1 is KGHSH and CDR2 LQKENI. The CDR3 spans 15 residues. DNA of the CDR3: TGTGCCAGCTCACTTGGGACAGGGGGTAACACTGAAGCTTTCTTT. It yields the protein CASSLGTGGNTEAFF.

This chain uses TRBV20-1 with TRBJ1-1, with D tentatively TRBD1 (6 bases). Germline V gene lookup returns CDR1 DFQATT and CDR2 SNEGSKA (reference sequence). The CDR3 has 13 amino acids. CDR3 sequence (DNA): TGCAGCATAGTCAAGGGGGGATGGACTGAAGCTTTCTTT. This sequence encodes CSIVKGGWTEAFF.

The chain employs TRBV6-6 and TRBJ2-2, with D possibly being TRBD2 (6 bases). The V gene lost 11 bases and the J gene lost 2 bases, with 18 bases spanning the gap. Per the germline V gene, CDR1 is MNHNY and CDR2 is SVGAGI (reference sequence). The CDR3 has 15 residues. The CDR3 protein is CAVSSAGSNTGELFF. The CDR3 nucleotides are TGTGCCGTCTCCTCAGCGGGCTCTAACACCGGGGAGCTGTTTTTT.

The V call is TRBV6-5, the J call TRBJ2-1, with a possible D match to TRBD2 (5 bases). This CDR3 has 15 amino acids. Trimming removed 0 bases from V and 9 bases from J, with 15 bases in between. The germline gives CDR1 MNHEY, CDR2 SVGAGI. CDR3 bases: TGTGCCAGCAGTTACTCGACGGGAACTACAAGTGAGCAGTTCTTC. This encodes CASSYSTGTTSEQFF.

The V call is TRBV3-1, the J call TRBJ2-4, with D unclear. CDR3 length: 13 residues. Trimming took 0 bases from V and 5 from J, leaving 5 bases between them. In germline, CDR1 is LGHDT, CDR2 YNNKEL (reference sequence). The CDR3 sequence: CASSQDAQNIQYF. As DNA, the CDR3 is TGTGCCAGCAGCCAAGATGCCCAAAACATTCAGTACTTC.

The chain recombines TRBV28 with TRBJ1-2; TRBD1 aligns across 8 bases. The junction had 6 bases not matched to a gene; V was cut back by 4 bases and J by 8 bases. Germline loops: CDR1 MDHEN, CDR2 SYDVKM. The CDR3 runs 13 residues. The CDR3 protein is CASSSQGEEGYTF. The CDR3 DNA reads TGTGCCAGCAGTTCACAGGGGGAGGAAGGCTACACCTTC.

This chain links TRBV5-1 with TRBJ2-1; D perhaps matches TRBD2 (5 bases). Germline V gives CDR1 SGHRS, CDR2 YFSETQ. The ends were cut back, 4 bases at V and 2 bases at J, with 13 bases in the middle. This CDR3 is built from 15 residues. The CDR3 spells CASSPAATTYNEQFF. The CDR3 region has the DNA TGCGCCAGCAGCCCTGCAGCGACTACCTACAATGAGCAGTTCTTC. The variable domain in full, completed from reference TRBV5-1 and TRBJ2-1, reads KAGVTQTPRYLIKTRGQQVTLSCSPISGHRSVSWYQQTPGQGLQFLFEYFSETQRNKGNFPGRFSGRQFSNSRSEMNVSTLELGDSALYLCASSPAATTYNEQFFGPGTRLTVL.

V gene TRBV10-3 combines with J gene TRBJ2-7; 7 nucleotides line up with TRBD1. This CDR3 spans 16 amino acids. The junction had 18 bases not matched to a gene; V was cut back by 10 bases and J by 3 bases. The germline V gene encodes CDR1 ENHRY and CDR2 SYGVKD. The CDR3 DNA reads TGTGCCACCGTGGCCGCTCTACAGGGGATCCGCTACGAGCAGTACTTC. Protein: CATVAALQGIRYEQYF.

This rearrangement joins TRBV19 to TRBJ1-1; D remains unclear. Germline lookup yields CDR1 LNHDA and CDR2 SQIVND (reference sequence). Trimming stripped 7 bases from V and 3 bases from J, with 12 bases between. This CDR3 spans 13 amino acids. Here the CDR3 DNA reads TGTGCCAGTATAGAAGCGCTTTACACTGAAGCTTTCTTT. As protein: CASIEALYTEAFF.

V usage is TRBV5-6 and J usage is TRBJ1-2; no definite D call. Germline CDR1 is SGHDT and CDR2 is YYEEEE. The CDR3 is made up of 11 amino acids. Between the trimmed V and J ends, which lost 3 bases and 4 bases, there was a span of 4 bases. The CDR3 DNA reads TGTGCCAGCAGCTGGAGCTATGGCTACACCTTC. It is translated as CASSWSYGYTF. The full variable domain, completed using reference TRBV5-6 and TRBJ1-2, is DAGVTQSPTHLIKTRGQQVTLRCSPKSGHDTVSWYQQALGQGPQFIFQYYEEEERQRGNFPDRFSGHQFPNYSSELNVNALLLGDSALYLCASSWSYGYTFGSGTRLTVV.

This clonotype is a singleton in its sample. This chain joins TRBV27 and TRBJ1-2, with D possibly being TRBD1 (6 bases). Germline V gene sequence: CDR1 MNHEY, CDR2 SMNVEV (reference sequence). This CDR3 has 15 amino acids. V lost 4 bases and J 4 bases, leaving 16 bases between the germline ends. The CDR3 here is CASSSGGGNGYGYTF. CDR3 coding DNA: TGTGCCAGCAGTTCCGGAGGGGGGAATGGCTATGGCTACACCTTC.

The chain has TRBV3-1 and TRBJ1-2; D may be TRBD1 (5 bases). V shed 0 bases and J shed 6 bases, with 14 bases lying between them. From germline, CDR1 is LGHDT and CDR2 YNNKEL (reference sequence). CDR3 size: 15 residues. CDR3 bases: TGTGCCAGCAGCCAAGAGCACCGAGGGGCTGATGGCTACACCTTC. The encoded protein is CASSQEHRGADGYTF.

The chain couples TRBV15 to TRBJ2-6; no clear D. The CDR3 spans 16 residues. CDR1 and CDR2 (germline): LNHNV, YYDKDF (reference sequence). V dropped 1 base and J dropped 2 bases, with 9 bases sitting between them. The CDR3 sequence is CATSRVVGAGANVLTF. In DNA form, the CDR3 reads TGTGCCACCAGCAGAGTGGTAGGCGCTGGGGCCAACGTCCTGACTTTC.

In regard to this clonotype: A read error may produce the germline difference seen at one junction end. The V gene is TRBV6-1, the J gene TRBJ1-5; D perhaps matches TRBD1 (5 bases). The CDR3 totals 16 residues. The germline gives CDR1 MNHNS, CDR2 SASEGT. CDR3 region: CASSKAEGQGSQPQHF. In DNA, the CDR3 is TGTGCCAGCAGTAAAGCGGAAGGGCAGGGAAGTCAGCCCCAGCATTTT.

The chain carries TRBV5-1 and TRBJ2-7, with TRBD2 matching 7 bases. The CDR3 is 16 residues long. The germline V gene has CDR1 SGHRS and CDR2 YFSETQ. V trimming: 2 bases; J trimming: 4 bases; junction bases outside the gene matches: 12. Here the CDR3 reads CASSFVPSGVNYEQYF. The CDR3, as DNA: TGCGCCAGCAGCTTTGTGCCTAGCGGAGTGAATTACGAGCAGTACTTC.

The chain carries TRBV12-5 and TRBJ1-5; 7 bases line up with TRBD1. The CDR3 runs to 14 residues. Trimming cost V 9 bases and J 3 bases; bases outside gene matches: 8. CDR1 LGHNT and CDR2 FRNRAP come from the germline V gene. The chain's CDR3 is CASGPGQYNQPQHF. DNA for the CDR3: TGTGCTAGCGGGCCGGGACAGTACAATCAGCCCCAGCATTTT.

The table lists this clonotype with a count of one. One end of the junction varies from germline; a read error may be responsible. The chain carries TRBV9 and TRBJ2-5; D uncertain. The CDR3 totals 13 residues. Germline V gene sequence: CDR1 SGDLS, CDR2 YYNGEE. The CDR3 loop is CASNVGPQETQYF. The CDR3 DNA reads TGTGCCAGCAACGTAGGCCCGCAAGAGACCCAGTACTTC.

This sequence joins TRBV6-6 and TRBJ1-1; D is ambiguous. The V end lost 2 bases, the J end lost 1 base, and 2 bases lay between the germline ends. The CDR3 has 12 amino acids. Germline loops: CDR1 MNHNY, CDR2 SVGAGI (reference sequence). CDR3 in DNA: TGTGCCAGCAGTTACCAGAACACTGAAGCTTTCTTT. As protein: CASSYQNTEAFF.